This T cell receptor (beta chain) was retrieved from a study of CD8 T cell repertoires and HIV-1 epitope variants. Study-level background: Separate wells received one of Twenty-five Gag or Nef variant peptides. Enriched T cells were co-cultured with equal autologous T cell-negative cells. Controls were a CMV, EBV and flu pool, Ebola AY9, and no peptide. Points from the study as a whole: Most of the nine antigen-specific clonotypes appeared cross-reactive to autologous or escape variants.

The ends lost 5 bases at V and 2 bases at J; junction bases unmatched: 11. Germline lookup yields CDR1 SGHVS and CDR2 FNYEAQ. CDR3 size: 16 residues. Comments on this clone: Its cognate antigen is unknown.

TCRdb's copy holds only in-frame clones and misses some; the assay was immunoSEQ multiplex PCR. This sample has around 5,100 clones, with approximately 71% found just once. The specimen sequenced was cultured CD8+ T cells derived from PBMCs. The rearrangement links TRBV7-6 to TRBJ2-5, with 7 positions matching TRBD2. The clonotype was recovered from a male donor with HIV. Written as DNA, the CDR3 is TGTGCCAGCAGCCCGGATTCGGGGGGACTGCAAGAGACCCAGTACTTC. It yields the protein CASSPDSGGLQETQYF.